This T cell receptor (beta chain) emerged from a study of T-cell memory formation after mild COVID-19. In this sample, this clonotype turned up a few times. As yet, its antigen is unknown. TCRdb processed the 5' RACE reads anew with MiXCR; each CDR3 protein has one entry. The sample lists 200,000 to 300,000 distinct CDR3 sequences; over 15% were seen once. The CDR3 totals 14 residues. Trimming took off 0 bases at V and 6 bases at J, with 10 bases between the two ends. CDR1 is SGHVS, CDR2 FNYEAQ, per germline. Broader study findings: Clones contracting over day 15 to 85 were CD4/CD8 balanced, with later expanders leaning CD4+.

The sample taken for sequencing was PBMCs or a T cell subset sorted from them (not recorded which). The chain joins TRBV7-6 to TRBJ2-3; the D is unclear. The clonotype originates from a man between 18 and 29 years old who had mild COVID-19 (a few samples of this study predate the infection). Cell type and time point are not known. CDR3 sequence reads: CASSLASVGDTQYF. The CDR3 nucleotides read TGTGCCAGCAGCTTAGCCAGCGTAGGGGATACGCAGTATTTT.